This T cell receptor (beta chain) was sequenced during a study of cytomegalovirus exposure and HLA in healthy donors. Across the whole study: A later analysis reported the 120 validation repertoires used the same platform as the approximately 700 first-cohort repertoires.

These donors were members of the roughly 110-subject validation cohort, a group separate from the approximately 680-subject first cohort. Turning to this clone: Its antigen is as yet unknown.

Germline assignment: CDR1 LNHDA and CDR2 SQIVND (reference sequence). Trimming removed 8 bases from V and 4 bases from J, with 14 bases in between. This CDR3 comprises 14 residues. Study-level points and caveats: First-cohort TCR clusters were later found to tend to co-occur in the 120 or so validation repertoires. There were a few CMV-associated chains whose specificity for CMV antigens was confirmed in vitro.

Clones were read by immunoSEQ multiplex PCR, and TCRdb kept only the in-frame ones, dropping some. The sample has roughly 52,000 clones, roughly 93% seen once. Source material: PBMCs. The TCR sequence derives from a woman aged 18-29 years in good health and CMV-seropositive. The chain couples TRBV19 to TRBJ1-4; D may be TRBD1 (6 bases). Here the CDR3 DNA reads TGTGCCAGTTGTCCGGGACAACTTAATGAAAAACTGTTTTTT. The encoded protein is CASCPGQLNEKLFF.